This T cell receptor (beta chain) originates from a study of cytomegalovirus exposure and HLA in healthy donors. Study-level points and caveats: TCR association rates varied by HLA locus in a later analysis, with DRB1 highest and HLA-C lowest. An assumption of roughly uniform sequencing depth across donors underlay the presence/absence analyses.

Trimming pared 1 base from V and 7 bases from J, leaving 13 bases between. The CDR3 is made up of 14 amino acids. CDR1 is SGHVS and CDR2 is FQNEAQ in the germline V gene. PCR was performed using 60 Vbeta and 13 Jbeta primers. Here immunoSEQ multiplex PCR was the method, and the copy in TCRdb shows in-frame clones only, minus some. Of about 140,000 clones in the sample, around two thirds are singletons; the top ten hold 2.4%. Of note for this clone: Antigen unknown.

This TCR was recovered from a woman in her forties in good health and CMV-seronegative. The sample was PBMCs. This chain uses TRBV7-8 with TRBJ1-2; tentative D call: TRBD1 (5 bases). Here the CDR3 reads CASSLETRVGGYTF. CDR3 in DNA: TGTGCCAGCAGCTTAGAGACCAGGGTCGGTGGCTACACCTTC.